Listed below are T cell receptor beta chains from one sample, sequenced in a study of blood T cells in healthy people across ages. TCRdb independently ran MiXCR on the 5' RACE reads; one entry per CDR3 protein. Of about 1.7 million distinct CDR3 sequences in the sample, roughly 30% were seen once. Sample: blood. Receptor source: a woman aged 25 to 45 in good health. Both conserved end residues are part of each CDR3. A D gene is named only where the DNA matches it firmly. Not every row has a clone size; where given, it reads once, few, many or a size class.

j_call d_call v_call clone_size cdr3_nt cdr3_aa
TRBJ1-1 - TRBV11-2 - TGTGCCAGCAGCTTAGAACCGGGGGCAAACACTGAAGCTTTCTTT CASSLEPGANTEAFF
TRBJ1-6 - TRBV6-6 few TGTGCCAGCAGTTACGTGGAGGGGCGGTCACCCCTCCACTTT CASSYVEGRSPLHF
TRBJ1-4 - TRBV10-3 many TGTGCCATCAGTGATGGGAAGGGCGGTGAAAAACTGTTTTTT CAISDGKGGEKLFF
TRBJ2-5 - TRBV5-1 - TGCGCCAGCAGCCCGGGTCCTCTACCCCAAGAGACCCAGTACTTC CASSPGPLPQETQYF
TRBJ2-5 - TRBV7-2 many TGTGCCAGCAGCTTATCCCCTAGTTCCCAGACCCAGTACTTC CASSLSPSSQTQYF
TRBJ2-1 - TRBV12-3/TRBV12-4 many TGTGCCAGCAGCCAAGGGACCAGAAACAATGAGCAGTTCTTC CASSQGTRNNEQFF
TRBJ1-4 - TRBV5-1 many TGCGCCAGCAGCTTGGAGGGAAAACTGTTTTTT CASSLEGKLFF
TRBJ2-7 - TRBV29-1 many TGCAGCGGAGGTGGGGGGGCAACCTCCTACGAGCAGTACTTC CSGGGGATSYEQYF
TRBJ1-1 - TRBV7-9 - TGTGCCAGCAGCAATCCATTCCTCGCAGGGGCGGGGACTGAAGCTTTCTTT CASSNPFLAGAGTEAFF
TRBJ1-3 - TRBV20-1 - TGCAGTGCTAGAGATCCCGGCGGTAACTCTGGAAACACCATATATTTT CSARDPGGNSGNTIYF
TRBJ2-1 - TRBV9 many TGTGCCAGCAGCCAGTGGTACACCCTGGAGATGAATGAGCAGTTCTTC CASSQWYTLEMNEQFF
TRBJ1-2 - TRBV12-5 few TGTGCTAGTGGTTTGGGATACGATGGCTACACCTTC CASGLGYDGYTF
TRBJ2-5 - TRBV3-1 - TGTGCCAGCAGCCAACAGGGATCAGAGACCCAGTACTTC CASSQQGSETQYF
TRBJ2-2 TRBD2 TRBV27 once TGTGCCAGCGCATATAGCGGGGGGGCCGGGGAGCTGTTTTTT CASAYSGGAGELFF
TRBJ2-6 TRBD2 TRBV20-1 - TGCAGTGCTAGTCCTGGGGGGGCTGGGGCCAACGTCCTGACTTTC CSASPGGAGANVLTF
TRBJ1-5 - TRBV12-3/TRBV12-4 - TGTGCCAGCAGTTTGGCCCTGAATAGCAATCAGCCCCAGCATTTT CASSLALNSNQPQHF
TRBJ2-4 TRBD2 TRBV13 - TGTGCCAGCAGGACTAGCGGGAGTCACGTTCAGTACTTC CASRTSGSHVQYF
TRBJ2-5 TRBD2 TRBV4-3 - TGCGCCAGCTCTGGGGGGGACCAAGAGGCCCAGTACTTC CASSGGDQEAQYF
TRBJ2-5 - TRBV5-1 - TGCGCCAGCAGCTTGGGCCACCGGGACATACCAGAGACCCAGTACTTC CASSLGHRDIPETQYF
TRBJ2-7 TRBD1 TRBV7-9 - TGTGCCAGCAGCCCCCTTGGCGAGGGGGCATACGAGCAGTACTTC CASSPLGEGAYEQYF
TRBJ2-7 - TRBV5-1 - TGCGCCAGCAGCTTGGCGCCCAGCTACAATGAGCAGTACTTC CASSLAPSYNEQYF
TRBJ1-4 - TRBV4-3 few TGCGCCAGCAGCCAAGATATTGGCCGTTCGGAAAAACTGTTTTTT CASSQDIGRSEKLFF
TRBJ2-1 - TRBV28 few TGTGCCAGTAGAGGACTCTTTAATGAGCAGTTCTTC CASRGLFNEQFF
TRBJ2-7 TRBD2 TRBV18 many TGTGCCAGCTCCCCAGGACTAGCGGTTTACGAGCAGTACTTC CASSPGLAVYEQYF
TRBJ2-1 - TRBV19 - TGTGCCTCAGAAGCGAGCTCCTACAATGAGCAGTTCTTC CASEASSYNEQFF
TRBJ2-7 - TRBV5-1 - TGCGCCAGCAGCCAACAACAGGGAGTCGAGCAGTACTTC CASSQQQGVEQYF
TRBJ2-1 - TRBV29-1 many TGCAGCGCCGACCCCGCCTACGATGAGCAGTTCTTC CSADPAYDEQFF
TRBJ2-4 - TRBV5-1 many TGCGCCAGCAGCTTGGCCGGGGGCTCGCGGGGAAACATTCAGTACTTC CASSLAGGSRGNIQYF
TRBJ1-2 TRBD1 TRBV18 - TGTACCAGCTCTCGGGAAGGACAGGGGGACTATGGCTACACCTTC CTSSREGQGDYGYTF
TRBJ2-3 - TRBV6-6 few TGTGCCACGGGGAATGGGGAGAATCGGGAAGATACGCAGTATTTT CATGNGENREDTQYF
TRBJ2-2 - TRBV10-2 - TGCGCCAGCAGTGTTAGCGAGAGAGGTAGCGGGGAGCTGTTTTTT CASSVSERGSGELFF
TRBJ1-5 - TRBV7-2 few TGTGCCAGCAGCCCTGCGACGGGTGGATTTAGCAATCAGCCCCAGCATTTT CASSPATGGFSNQPQHF
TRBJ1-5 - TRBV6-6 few TGTGCCAGCAGTCCTTTCATCAATCAACCCCAGCATTTT CASSPFINQPQHF
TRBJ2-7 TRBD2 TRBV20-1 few TGCAGTGCTTTTAGTAGCGGGAGGATCTCCTACGAGCAGTACTTC CSAFSSGRISYEQYF
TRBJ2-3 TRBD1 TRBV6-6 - TGTGCCAGCAGTTACAGGGGGCGAAGGACAGATACGCAGTATTTT CASSYRGRRTDTQYF
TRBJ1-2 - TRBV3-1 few TGTGCCAGCAGCCAAGCACGCAGGGCTGATGGCTACACCTTC CASSQARRADGYTF
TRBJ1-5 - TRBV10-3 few TGTGCCACCCAGCAGGGTGTGGGCAATCAGCCCCAGCATTTT CATQQGVGNQPQHF
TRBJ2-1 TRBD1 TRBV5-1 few TGCGCCAGTGTACAGGGGGCGGGCTACAATGAGCAGTTCTTC CASVQGAGYNEQFF
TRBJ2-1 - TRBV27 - TGTGCCAGCAGTTTCCACCGGGAGGAGCAGTTCTTC CASSFHREEQFF
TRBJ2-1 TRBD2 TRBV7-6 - TGTGCCAGCAGCCGAAAACTAGCGGGAGGAATGAATGAGCAGTTCTTC CASSRKLAGGMNEQFF
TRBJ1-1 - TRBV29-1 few TGCAGCGTTGAGCTCGGGGGGGCTCGGGCTGAAGCTTTCTTT CSVELGGARAEAFF
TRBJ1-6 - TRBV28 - TGTGCCAGCAGTTTGATCGGGGGTTCACCCCTCCACTTT CASSLIGGSPLHF
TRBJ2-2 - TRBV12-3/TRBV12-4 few TGTGCCAGCAGTTTCCAAGGGGCGGGCACCGGGGAGCTGTTTTTT CASSFQGAGTGELFF
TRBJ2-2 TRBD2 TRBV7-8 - TGTGCCAGCAGCCCCGCGGGACTAGCGAAATCCGGGGAGCTGTTTTTT CASSPAGLAKSGELFF
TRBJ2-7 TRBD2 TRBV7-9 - TGTGCCAGCAGCTTAGCCGGGACTAGCAGGGAGCAGTACTTC CASSLAGTSREQYF
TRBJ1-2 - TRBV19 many TGTGCCAGTGAGGGGTATGGCTACACCTTC CASEGYGYTF
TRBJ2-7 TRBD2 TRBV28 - TGTGCCAGTATGGAGTATCGCGGGGGGGCCTACGAGCAGTACTTC CASMEYRGGAYEQYF
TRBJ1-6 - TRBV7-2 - TGTGCCAGCAGCGTATTACAGGGTTCACCCCTCCACTTT CASSVLQGSPLHF
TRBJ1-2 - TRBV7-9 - TGTGCCAGCAGCTATTCCCGGGAGACAGAATTTAACTATGGCTACACCTTC CASSYSRETEFNYGYTF
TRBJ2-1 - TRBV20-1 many TGCAGTGCTAGAGATCAGTGGGGCGATGAGCAGTTCTTC CSARDQWGDEQFF